Sequencing of this T cell receptor beta chain was carried out in a study of T cells in Graves' hyperthyroidism and ophthalmopathy. Across the whole study: Blood was drawn when the patient was first diagnosed and still untreated.

This clonotype was recorded at least ten times. From germline, CDR1 is SGHAT and CDR2 FQNNGV. The V end was cut by 8 bases, the J end by 5 bases, with 9 bases between. This CDR3 comprises 12 residues. Criteria for exclusion of patients were uncontrolled infection, other autoimmune disease, pregnancy or lactation. Diagnoses were established using clinical symptoms, serum thyroxine and TRAb, thyroid ultrasound and orbital computed tomography. TCR beta CDR3 regions were amplified from RNA transcripts. During a first-round RT-PCR of the TCR CDR3, the HTBI primer set was used. TCRdb re-derived calls from the multiplex PCR reads in MiXCR, one entry per CDR3 protein. Here the sample spans hundreds of thousands of distinct CDR3 sequences, 15% to 20% being singletons.

This sequence originates from a woman aged 40 to 50 with Graves' ophthalmopathy. The sequenced sample consisted of blood. The chain combines TRBV11-2 with TRBJ2-2; D uncertain. This CDR3 is CASSPWTGELFF. In DNA form, the CDR3 reads TGTGCCAGCTCCCCGTGGACCGGGGAGCTGTTTTTT.